This TCR beta chain was observed in a study of T cell repertoires in cytomegalovirus infection. Across the whole study: A matching HLA type, together with CMV infection, was signaled by public TCR beta signatures. Points from the study as a whole: Adding up the frequency of public TCR beta families identified people who carried CMV plus the relevant HLA. HLA-C-restricted CMV clonotypes gave the most frequent clonotype in two of eight donors.

This clonotype has ten or more counts. Its specificity is not known. TCRdb independently ran MiXCR on the reads; one entry per CDR3 protein. Among roughly 230,000 distinct CDR3 sequences listed, roughly an eighth were seen once. The V gene's germline CDR1 is MDHEN and CDR2 SYDVKM. Trimming left V 5 bases short and J 0 bases short, with 8 bases between. The CDR3 runs to 14 residues. The clonotype comes from a human donor in good health (CMV status not recorded). Some clones in this sample may be carry-over from other donors' samples. The chain recombines TRBV28 with TRBJ2-1; D remains unclear. The specimen sequenced was PBMCs. The DNA of the CDR3 is TGTGCCAGCAGTCATTACACCTCCTACAATGAGCAGTTCTTC. Protein sequence: CASSHYTSYNEQFF.